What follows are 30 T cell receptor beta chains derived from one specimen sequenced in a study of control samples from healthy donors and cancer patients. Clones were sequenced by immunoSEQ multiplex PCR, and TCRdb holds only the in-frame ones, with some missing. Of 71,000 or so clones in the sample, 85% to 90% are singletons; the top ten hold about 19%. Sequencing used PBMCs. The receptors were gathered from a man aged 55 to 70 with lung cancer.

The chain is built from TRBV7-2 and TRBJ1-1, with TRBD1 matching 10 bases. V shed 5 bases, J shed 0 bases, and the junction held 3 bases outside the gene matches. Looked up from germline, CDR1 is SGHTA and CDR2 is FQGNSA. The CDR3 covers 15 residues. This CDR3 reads CASSGDRGLNTEAFF. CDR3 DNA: TGTGCCAGCAGCGGGGACAGGGGATTGAACACTGAAGCTTTCTTT.

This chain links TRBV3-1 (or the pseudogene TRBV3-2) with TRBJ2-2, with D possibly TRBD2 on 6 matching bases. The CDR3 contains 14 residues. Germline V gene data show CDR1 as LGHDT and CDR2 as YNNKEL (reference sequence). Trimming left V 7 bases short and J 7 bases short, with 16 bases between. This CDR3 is CASTSLGRDGELFF. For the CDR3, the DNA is TGTGCCAGCACCTCTTTGGGGCGGGACGGGGAGCTGTTTTTT.

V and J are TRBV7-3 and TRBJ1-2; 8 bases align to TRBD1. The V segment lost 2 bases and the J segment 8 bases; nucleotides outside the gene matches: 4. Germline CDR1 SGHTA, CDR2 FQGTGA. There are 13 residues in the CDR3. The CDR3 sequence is CASSLAGGDGYTF. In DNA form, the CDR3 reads TGTGCCAGCAGCTTAGCAGGGGGCGACGGCTACACCTTC. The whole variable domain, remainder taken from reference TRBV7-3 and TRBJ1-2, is GAGVSQTPSNKVTEKGKYVELRCDPISGHTALYWYRQSLGQGPEFLIYFQGTGAADDSGLPNDRFFAVRPEGSVSTLKIQRTERGDSAVYLCASSLAGGDGYTFGSGTRLTVV.

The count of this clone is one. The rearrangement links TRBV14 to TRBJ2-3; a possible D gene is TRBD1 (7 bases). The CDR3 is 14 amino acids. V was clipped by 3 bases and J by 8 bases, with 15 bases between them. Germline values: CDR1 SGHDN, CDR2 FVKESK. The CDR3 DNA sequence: TGTGCCAGCAGCCAGGCAGGGGGGTTGCGTACGCAGTATTTT. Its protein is CASSQAGGLRTQYF.

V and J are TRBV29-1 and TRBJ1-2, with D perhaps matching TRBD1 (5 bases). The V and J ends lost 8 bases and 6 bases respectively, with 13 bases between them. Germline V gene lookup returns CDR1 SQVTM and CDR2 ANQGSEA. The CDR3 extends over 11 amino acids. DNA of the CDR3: TGCAGCTTGGGTGGGGGTGATGGCTACACCTTC. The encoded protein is CSLGGGDGYTF.

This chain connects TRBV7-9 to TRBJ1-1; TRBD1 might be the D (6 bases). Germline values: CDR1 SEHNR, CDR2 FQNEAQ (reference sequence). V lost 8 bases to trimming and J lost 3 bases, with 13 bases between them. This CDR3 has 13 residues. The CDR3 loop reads CASVGRGHTEAFF. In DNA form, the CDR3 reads TGTGCCAGCGTGGGCAGGGGACACACTGAAGCTTTCTTT.

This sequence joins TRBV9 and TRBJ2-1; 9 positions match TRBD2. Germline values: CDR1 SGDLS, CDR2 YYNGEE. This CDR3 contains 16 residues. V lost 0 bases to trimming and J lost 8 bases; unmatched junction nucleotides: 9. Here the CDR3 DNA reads TGTGCCAGCAGCGTAGTGGGCGGGGGGGCCCAGGATGAGCAGTTCTTC. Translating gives CASSVVGGGAQDEQFF.

CDR3: CASSPLAGVSGTQYF. The CDR3 coding sequence is TGTGCCAGCAGCCCCCTAGCGGGGGTCTCAGGGACCCAGTACTTC. J is TRBJ2-5 and V is TRBV3-1 (or the pseudogene TRBV3-2); TRBD2 agrees at 10 bases. J gave up 7 bases and V 4 bases, and 9 bases lay outside the gene matches. Looked up from germline, CDR1 is LGHDT and CDR2 is YNNKEL (reference sequence). The CDR3 is made up of 15 amino acids.

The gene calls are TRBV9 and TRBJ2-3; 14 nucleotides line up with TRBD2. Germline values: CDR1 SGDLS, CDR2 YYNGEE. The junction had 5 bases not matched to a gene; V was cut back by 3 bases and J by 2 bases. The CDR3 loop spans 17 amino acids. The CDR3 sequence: CASSASGLAGVTDTQYF. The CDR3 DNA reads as TGTGCCAGCAGCGCTTCGGGACTAGCGGGGGTCACAGATACGCAGTATTTT.

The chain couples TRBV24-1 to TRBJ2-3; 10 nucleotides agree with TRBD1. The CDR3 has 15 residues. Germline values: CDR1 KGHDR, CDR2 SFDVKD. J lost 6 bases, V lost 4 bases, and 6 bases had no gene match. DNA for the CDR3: TGTGCCACCAGTGACCCCGGGACAGGGGACGATACGCAGTATTTT. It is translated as CATSDPGTGDDTQYF.

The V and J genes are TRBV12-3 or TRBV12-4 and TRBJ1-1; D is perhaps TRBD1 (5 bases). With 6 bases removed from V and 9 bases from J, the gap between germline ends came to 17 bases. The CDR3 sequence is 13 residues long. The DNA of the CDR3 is TGTGCCAGCAGCCCTAGCGGGACGGCCAAAGCTTTCTTT. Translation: CASSPSGTAKAFF.

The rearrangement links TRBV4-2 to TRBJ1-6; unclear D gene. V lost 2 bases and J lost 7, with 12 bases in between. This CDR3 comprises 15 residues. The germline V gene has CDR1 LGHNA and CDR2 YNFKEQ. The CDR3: CASSQSPEPNSPLHF. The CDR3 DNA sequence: TGTGCCAGCAGCCAATCCCCAGAACCAAATTCACCCCTCCACTTT.

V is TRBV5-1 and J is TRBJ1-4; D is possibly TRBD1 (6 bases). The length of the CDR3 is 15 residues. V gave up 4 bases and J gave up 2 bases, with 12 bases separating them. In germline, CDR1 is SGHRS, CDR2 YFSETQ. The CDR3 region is CASSDTGLTNEKLFF. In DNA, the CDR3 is TGCGCCAGCAGCGACACAGGGCTCACTAATGAAAAACTGTTTTTT. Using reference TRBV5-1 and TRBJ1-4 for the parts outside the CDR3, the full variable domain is KAGVTQTPRYLIKTRGQQVTLSCSPISGHRSVSWYQQTPGQGLQFLFEYFSETQRNKGNFPGRFSGRQFSNSRSEMNVSTLELGDSALYLCASSDTGLTNEKLFFGSGTQLSVL.

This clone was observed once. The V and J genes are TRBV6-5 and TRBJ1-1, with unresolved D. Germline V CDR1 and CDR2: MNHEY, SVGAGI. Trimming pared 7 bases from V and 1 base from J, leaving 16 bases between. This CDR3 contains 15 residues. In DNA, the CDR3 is TGTGCCAGCATAGGGTACCCCCCTTCGAACACTGAAGCTTTCTTT. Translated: CASIGYPPSNTEAFF.

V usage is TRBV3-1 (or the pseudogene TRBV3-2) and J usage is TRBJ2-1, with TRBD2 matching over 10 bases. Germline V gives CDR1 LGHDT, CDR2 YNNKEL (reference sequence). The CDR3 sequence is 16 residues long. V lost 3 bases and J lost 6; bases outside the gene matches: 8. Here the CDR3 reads CASSQRMPSGGNEQFF. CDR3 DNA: TGTGCCAGCAGCCAGAGAATGCCTAGCGGGGGCAATGAGCAGTTCTTC.

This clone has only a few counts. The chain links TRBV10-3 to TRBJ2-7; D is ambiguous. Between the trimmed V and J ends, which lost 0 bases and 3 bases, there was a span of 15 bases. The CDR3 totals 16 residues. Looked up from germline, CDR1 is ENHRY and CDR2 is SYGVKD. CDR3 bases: TGTGCCATCAGTGAGTCGCCCAGAGGTCCTGGCTACGAGCAGTACTTC. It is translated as CAISESPRGPGYEQYF.

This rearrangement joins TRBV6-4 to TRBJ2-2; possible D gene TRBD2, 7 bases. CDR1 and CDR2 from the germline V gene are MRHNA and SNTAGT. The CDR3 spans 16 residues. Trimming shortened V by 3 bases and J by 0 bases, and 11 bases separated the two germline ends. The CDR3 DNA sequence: TGTGCCAGCAGTGAATGGGGGGGCACGAACACCGGGGAGCTGTTTTTT. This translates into CASSEWGGTNTGELFF.

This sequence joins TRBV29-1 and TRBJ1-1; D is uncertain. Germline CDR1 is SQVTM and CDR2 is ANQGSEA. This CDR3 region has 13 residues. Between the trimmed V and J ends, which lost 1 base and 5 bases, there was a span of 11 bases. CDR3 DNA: TGCAGCGTTGAAGGTCCGTCAAGGACTGAAGCTTTCTTT. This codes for CSVEGPSRTEAFF. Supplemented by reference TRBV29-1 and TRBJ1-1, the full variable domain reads SAVISQKPSRDICQRGTSLTIQCQVDSQVTMMFWYRQQPGQSLTLIATANQGSEATYESGFVIDKFPISRPNLTFSTLTVSNMSPEDSSIYLCSVEGPSRTEAFFGQGTRLTVV.

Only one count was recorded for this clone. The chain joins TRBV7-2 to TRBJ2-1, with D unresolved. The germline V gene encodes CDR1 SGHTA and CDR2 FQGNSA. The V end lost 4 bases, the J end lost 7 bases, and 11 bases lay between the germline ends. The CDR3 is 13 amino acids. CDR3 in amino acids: CASSSELRNEQFF. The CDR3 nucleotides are TGTGCCAGCAGCTCGGAGCTTAGAAATGAGCAGTTCTTC.

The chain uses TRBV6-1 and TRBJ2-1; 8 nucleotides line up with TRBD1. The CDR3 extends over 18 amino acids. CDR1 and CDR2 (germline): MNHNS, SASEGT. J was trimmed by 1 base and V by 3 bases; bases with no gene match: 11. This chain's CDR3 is CASSDISDGQGSYNEQFF. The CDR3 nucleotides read TGTGCCAGCAGTGACATCTCGGACGGACAGGGATCCTACAATGAGCAGTTCTTC.

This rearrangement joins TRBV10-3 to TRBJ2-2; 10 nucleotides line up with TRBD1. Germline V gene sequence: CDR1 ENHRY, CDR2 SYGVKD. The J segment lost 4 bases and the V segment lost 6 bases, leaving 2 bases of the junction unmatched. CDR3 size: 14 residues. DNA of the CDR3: TGTGCCATCAGGGACAGGGGGATCACCGGGGAGCTGTTTTTT. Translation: CAIRDRGITGELFF.

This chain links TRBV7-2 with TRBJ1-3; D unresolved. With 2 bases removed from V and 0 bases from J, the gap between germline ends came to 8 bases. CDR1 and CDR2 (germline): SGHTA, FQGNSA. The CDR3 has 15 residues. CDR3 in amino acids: CASSLLHRSGNTIYF. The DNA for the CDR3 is TGTGCCAGCAGCTTACTCCACCGCTCTGGAAACACCATATATTTT.

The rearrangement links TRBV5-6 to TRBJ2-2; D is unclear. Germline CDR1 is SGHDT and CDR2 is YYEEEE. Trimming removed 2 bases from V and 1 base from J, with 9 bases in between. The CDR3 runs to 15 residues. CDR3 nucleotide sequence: TGTGCCAGCAGCTTCACCCCCGGGAACACCGGGGAGCTGTTTTTT. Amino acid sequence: CASSFTPGNTGELFF.

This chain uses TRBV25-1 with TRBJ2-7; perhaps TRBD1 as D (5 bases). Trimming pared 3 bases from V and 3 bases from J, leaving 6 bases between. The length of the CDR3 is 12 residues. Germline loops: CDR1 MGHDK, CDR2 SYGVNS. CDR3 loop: CASSDRVYEQYF. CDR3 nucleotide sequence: TGTGCCAGCAGTGACAGGGTCTACGAGCAGTACTTC.

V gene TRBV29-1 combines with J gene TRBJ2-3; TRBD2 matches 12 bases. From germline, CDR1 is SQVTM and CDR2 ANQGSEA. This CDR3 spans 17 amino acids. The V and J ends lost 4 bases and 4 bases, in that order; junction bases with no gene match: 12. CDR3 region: CSVGGPSSGGAADTQYF. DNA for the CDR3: TGCAGCGTTGGAGGCCCATCTAGCGGGGGGGCAGCAGATACGCAGTATTTT.

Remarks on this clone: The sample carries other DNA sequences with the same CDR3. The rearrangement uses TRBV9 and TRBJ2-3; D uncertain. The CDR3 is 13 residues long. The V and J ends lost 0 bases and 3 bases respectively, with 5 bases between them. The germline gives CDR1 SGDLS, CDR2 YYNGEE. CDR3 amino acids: CASSVAVTDTQYF. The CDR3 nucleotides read TGTGCCAGCAGCGTAGCAGTGACAGATACGCAGTATTTT.

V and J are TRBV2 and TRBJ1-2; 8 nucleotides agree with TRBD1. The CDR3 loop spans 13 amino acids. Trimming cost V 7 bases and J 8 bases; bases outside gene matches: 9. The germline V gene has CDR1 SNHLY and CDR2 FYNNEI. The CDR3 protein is CASTGGASAGYTF. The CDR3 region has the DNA TGTGCCAGCACAGGGGGCGCGTCCGCGGGCTACACCTTC.

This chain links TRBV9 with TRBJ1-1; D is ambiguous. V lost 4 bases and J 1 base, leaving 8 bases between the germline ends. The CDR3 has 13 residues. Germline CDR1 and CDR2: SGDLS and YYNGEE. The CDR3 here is CASSRSSNTEAFF. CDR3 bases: TGTGCCAGCAGCAGGTCCTCGAACACTGAAGCTTTCTTT.

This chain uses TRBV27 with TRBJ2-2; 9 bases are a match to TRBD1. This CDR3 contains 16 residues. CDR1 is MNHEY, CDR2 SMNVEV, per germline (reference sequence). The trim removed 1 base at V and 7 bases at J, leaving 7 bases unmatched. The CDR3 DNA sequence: TGTGCCAGCAGTTTATTGGACAGGGGACGTGGCGGGGAGCTGTTTTTT. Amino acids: CASSLLDRGRGGELFF.

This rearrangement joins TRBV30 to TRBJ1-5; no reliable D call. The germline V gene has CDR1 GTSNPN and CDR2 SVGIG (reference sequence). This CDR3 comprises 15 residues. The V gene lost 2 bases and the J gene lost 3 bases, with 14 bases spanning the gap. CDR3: CAWSFGRVSNQPQHF. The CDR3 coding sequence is TGTGCCTGGAGTTTTGGGAGGGTTTCCAATCAGCCCCAGCATTTT.